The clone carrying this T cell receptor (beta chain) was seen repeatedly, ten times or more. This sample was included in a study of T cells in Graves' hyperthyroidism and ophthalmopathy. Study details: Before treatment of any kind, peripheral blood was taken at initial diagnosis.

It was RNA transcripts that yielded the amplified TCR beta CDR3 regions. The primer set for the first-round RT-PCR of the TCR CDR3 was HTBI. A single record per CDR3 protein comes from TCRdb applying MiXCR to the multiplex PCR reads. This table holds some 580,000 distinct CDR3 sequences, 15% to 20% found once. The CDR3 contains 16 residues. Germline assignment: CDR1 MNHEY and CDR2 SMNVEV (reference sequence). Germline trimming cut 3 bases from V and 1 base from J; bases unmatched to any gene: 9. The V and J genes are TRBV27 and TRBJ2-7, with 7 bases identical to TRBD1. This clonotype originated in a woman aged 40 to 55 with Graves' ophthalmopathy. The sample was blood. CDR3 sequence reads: CASSLVASRGSYEQYF. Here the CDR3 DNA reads TGTGCCAGCAGTTTGGTGGCTAGCAGGGGGTCCTACGAGCAGTACTTC.